Listed below are T cell receptor beta chains from one sample, sequenced in a study of T-cell reconstitution after alpha-beta-depleted transplantation in children. Each CDR3 protein gets one entry after TCRdb re-called the PCR reads with MiXCR. Of 780,000 or so distinct CDR3 sequences listed, 15% to 20% are singletons. This specimen consisted of PBMCs, mostly from graft donor cells, obtained 360 days after TCRalphabeta/CD19-depleted stem cell transplant. The receptors originated from a male patient younger than 18 who had a stem cell transplant for acute lymphoblastic leukemia, so the T cells may come from the graft donor. Each CDR3 is given with its conserved first and last residue. D genes are given only for firm matches. Not every row has a clone size; where given, it reads once, few, many or a size class.

CDR3 DNA | CDR3 protein | J gene | D gene | V gene | clone size
TGCAGTCCGGGACAGGCTTGTATGAACACTGAAGCTTTCTTT | CSPGQACMNTEAFF | TRBJ1-1 | TRBD1 | TRBV29-1 | NA
TGTGCCAGCAGCTCGAAAACAGGGATACAGTACTTC | CASSSKTGIQYF | TRBJ2-7 | NA | TRBV7-8 | NA
TGTGCCAGCAGCTTGGGAGGGACTAGCGGGATCTACGAGCAGTACTTC | CASSLGGTSGIYEQYF | TRBJ2-7 | TRBD2 | TRBV5-5 | few
TGTGCCAGCAGCTTATGGGGAGCGGCCTCCTACAATGAGCAGTTCTTC | CASSLWGAASYNEQFF | TRBJ2-1 | NA | TRBV7-2 | NA
TGCGCCAGCAGCCGCCTGGGGACTAGCACAGATACGCAGTATTTT | CASSRLGTSTDTQYF | TRBJ2-3 | NA | TRBV5-1 | few
TGTGCCAGCAGCTTCGACGGGACAGCCAGCAATCAGCCCCAGCATTTT | CASSFDGTASNQPQHF | TRBJ1-5 | TRBD1 | TRBV7-8 | NA
TGTGCCATCGCTCTCCTCTCCTACGAGCAGTACTTC | CAIALLSYEQYF | TRBJ2-7 | NA | TRBV10-3 | NA
TGTGCCAGCTCAAACCTCCGGACTTTCGCCGGAAACACCATATATTTT | CASSNLRTFAGNTIYF | TRBJ1-3 | NA | TRBV12-3/TRBV12-4 | many
TGTGCCAGCAGCGTGGTGGGAGGGGGCACAGATACGCAGTATTTT | CASSVVGGGTDTQYF | TRBJ2-3 | TRBD2 | TRBV9 | few
TGCGCCAGCAGTACAAATGGCAATGAGCAGTTCTTC | CASSTNGNEQFF | TRBJ2-1 | NA | TRBV5-1 | NA
TGTGCCAGCAGCTTGGGGGGAGGGGACTACGAGCAGTACTTC | CASSLGGGDYEQYF | TRBJ2-7 | TRBD2 | TRBV5-5 | few
TGTGCCAGCCTCATGTCCGGGACTAGCGGCTCCCCGTGGTTC | CASLMSGTSGSPWF | TRBJ2-1 | TRBD2 | TRBV12-3/TRBV12-4 | few
TGCGCCAGCACCCACGGACTAGCGGGGGACAATGAGCAGTTCTTC | CASTHGLAGDNEQFF | TRBJ2-1 | TRBD2 | TRBV5-1 | NA
TGCAGTGCTACACCAGAGGCAGATACGCAGTATTTT | CSATPEADTQYF | TRBJ2-3 | NA | TRBV20-1 | NA
TGTGCCAGCAGCTCAGGGACGTTCCTCTCCTACGAGCAGTACTTC | CASSSGTFLSYEQYF | TRBJ2-7 | NA | TRBV7-9 | NA
TGCGCCAGCAGCCAAAGAGAGCGGGAGGGCTTGAATGAGCAGTTCTTC | CASSQREREGLNEQFF | TRBJ2-1 | TRBD2 | TRBV4-1 | few
TGTGCCAGCTCACCCTACGAAACAGATACGCAGTATTTT | CASSPYETDTQYF | TRBJ2-3 | NA | TRBV18 | few
TGCGCCAGCAGCCTGCTGGTTAGCTCCTACGAGCAGTACTTC | CASSLLVSSYEQYF | TRBJ2-7 | NA | TRBV5-1 | NA
TGCAGTGCTAGAGATGTGGAGATTGCCGGGGAGCTGTTTTTT | CSARDVEIAGELFF | TRBJ2-2 | NA | TRBV20-1 | NA
TGCAGCGTTGAGAGAGGACAGGGGGCAGGGGGCACAGATACGCAGTATTTT | CSVERGQGAGGTDTQYF | TRBJ2-3 | TRBD1 | TRBV29-1 | NA
TGCAGCGTTGAAGCCCCGGACAGGTCCCAATGGGATGAGCAGTTCTTC | CSVEAPDRSQWDEQFF | TRBJ2-1 | TRBD1 | TRBV29-1 | few
TGTGCCAGCAGCGACGGACTAGCGGGGCAAGAGACCCAGTACTTC | CASSDGLAGQETQYF | TRBJ2-5 | TRBD2 | TRBV7-8 | few
TGTGCCAGCAGCGTAAGGACAGGGCCTTACGAGCAGTACTTC | CASSVRTGPYEQYF | TRBJ2-7 | TRBD1 | TRBV9 | many
TGTGCCAGCAGCCGAGACCGGATAAGGAGAAATGAAAAACTGTTTTTT | CASSRDRIRRNEKLFF | TRBJ1-4 | NA | TRBV7-8 | few
TGTGCCAGCAGCGCGACAGGGGTTAAAAACATTCAGTACTTC | CASSATGVKNIQYF | TRBJ2-4 | TRBD1 | TRBV7-2 | NA
TGTGCCAGCAGTTACGAGGCCGACGAGCAGTACTTC | CASSYEADEQYF | TRBJ2-7 | NA | TRBV6-6 | NA
TGTGCCAGCAGCCCCTATACCAACGAGCAGTACTTC | CASSPYTNEQYF | TRBJ2-7 | NA | TRBV7-9 | many
TGTGCCAGCAGACACCGGGACAGGGGCCCGAGCGGACATAACACCGGGGAGCTGTTTTTT | CASRHRDRGPSGHNTGELFF | TRBJ2-2 | TRBD1 | TRBV27 | few
TGTGCCAGCAGCCCCCGACAGGGTCCGTCAGATACGCAGTATTTT | CASSPRQGPSDTQYF | TRBJ2-3 | TRBD1 | TRBV7-6 | few
TGTGCCAGCAGTACCCAGCGGGGCAGCTCCTACAATGAGCAGTTCTTC | CASSTQRGSSYNEQFF | TRBJ2-1 | TRBD2 | TRBV27 | few
TGTGCCATCAGTGGGCAGGGGGTAGGCTACACCTTC | CAISGQGVGYTF | TRBJ1-2 | TRBD1 | TRBV10-3 | few
TGTGCCAGCACAGGGACTAGAATCTTCTCCGAGCAGTACTTC | CASTGTRIFSEQYF | TRBJ2-7 | TRBD2 | TRBV12-3/TRBV12-4 | NA
TGTGCCAGTAGTGTCACAGGGGTAACAAACACTGAAGCTTTCTTT | CASSVTGVTNTEAFF | TRBJ1-1 | TRBD1 | TRBV19 | few
TGCAGCGTGCGAGACGCCGAGCAGTACTTC | CSVRDAEQYF | TRBJ2-7 | NA | TRBV29-1 | few
TGTGCCAGCAGCTCATACCGGGACCAGGTATACGAGCAGTACTTC | CASSSYRDQVYEQYF | TRBJ2-7 | NA | TRBV5-4 | few
TGTGCCAGCGGCTTATCGAGGTATGGTTTTTACAATGAGCAGTTCTTC | CASGLSRYGFYNEQFF | TRBJ2-1 | NA | TRBV27 | NA
TGTGCCAGCAGCTTTGACTCTAGCTCCTACAATGAGCAGTTCTTC | CASSFDSSSYNEQFF | TRBJ2-1 | NA | TRBV7-2 | NA
TGTGCCAGCAGCTGGACTAGCGGGCTAGCCAAAAACATTCAGTACTTC | CASSWTSGLAKNIQYF | TRBJ2-4 | TRBD2 | TRBV7-9 | NA
TGTGCCACCTTAGGGTGGACTTTCGGATACGAGCAGTACTTC | CATLGWTFGYEQYF | TRBJ2-7 | NA | TRBV2 | NA
TGTGCCAGCAGCCAATGGACTAGCGGGACCCAAGAGACCCAGTACTTC | CASSQWTSGTQETQYF | TRBJ2-5 | TRBD2 | TRBV3-1 | few
TGTGCCAGCAGTTTGGGGGGCAAACAGCCCCAGCATTTT | CASSLGGKQPQHF | TRBJ1-5 | NA | TRBV12-3/TRBV12-4 | NA
TGTGCCAGCTCACCGCTGACCCGCCGGGGAGGGACCCAGTACTTC | CASSPLTRRGGTQYF | TRBJ2-5 | NA | TRBV18 | NA
TGTGCCAGCACCACGGAACTAGCGGGCACAGATACGCAGTATTTT | CASTTELAGTDTQYF | TRBJ2-3 | TRBD2 | TRBV6-1 | few
TGTGCCAGCTCACCGCAGGGTAACTCTGGAAACACCATATATTTT | CASSPQGNSGNTIYF | TRBJ1-3 | NA | TRBV18 | few
TGTGCCAGCAGCGTAGGACTAGCCCTGACAGATACGCAGTATTTT | CASSVGLALTDTQYF | TRBJ2-3 | TRBD2 | TRBV9 | NA
TGCAGTGCTAGACCCGGGCTAGCGGGAGGGCGCAGGATTGGTGGTGAGCAGTTCTTC | CSARPGLAGGRRIGGEQFF | TRBJ2-1 | TRBD2 | TRBV20-1 | few
TGTGCCAGCAGCTTATCCCCGGTTTCCTACAATGAGCAGTTCTTC | CASSLSPVSYNEQFF | TRBJ2-1 | NA | TRBV7-6 | many
TGCGCCAGCAGCCACGGGACTGCGTGGGGGGATACGCAGTATTTT | CASSHGTAWGDTQYF | TRBJ2-3 | NA | TRBV4-1 | few
TGTGCCATCAGTGGGGTGTTGACTGAGCAGTTCTTC | CAISGVLTEQFF | TRBJ2-1 | NA | TRBV10-3 | few
TGCGCCAGCAGCTTGGTTAGCGGGAGGAACAATGAGCAGTTCTTC | CASSLVSGRNNEQFF | TRBJ2-1 | TRBD2 | TRBV5-1 | few
TGTGCCAGCAGCAAACCCCAGGTGGTGGGAGGTGACAATGAGCAGTTCTTC | CASSKPQVVGGDNEQFF | TRBJ2-1 | NA | TRBV21-1 | few
TGCGCCAGCAGCCAAGTTTTAGGGGGGACTAGCGGGACAGACTACGAGCAGTACTTC | CASSQVLGGTSGTDYEQYF | TRBJ2-7 | TRBD2 | TRBV4-1 | NA
TGTGCCAGCAGCTTACCTACGTCGGAGAAGGAGGAGACCCAGTACTTC | CASSLPTSEKEETQYF | TRBJ2-5 | NA | TRBV7-6 | NA
TGTGCCAGCAGTGAATATCCGGGGGGACCCAGCTACGAGCAGTACTTC | CASSEYPGGPSYEQYF | TRBJ2-7 | TRBD2 | TRBV25-1 | few
TGCGCCAGCAGCTTGGGCGTTGGACAGGGGTCCTACGAGCAGTACTTC | CASSLGVGQGSYEQYF | TRBJ2-7 | TRBD1 | TRBV5-1 | many
TGCAGCGCCTGGACGGGAGTTAGTGCCGGGGAGCTGTTTTTT | CSAWTGVSAGELFF | TRBJ2-2 | NA | TRBV29-1 | once